The 17 T cell receptor beta chains in this list originate from one sample, sequenced in a study of T cell responses to AZD1222 COVID-19 vaccine. Repertoires were generated with immunoSEQ multiplex PCR, while TCRdb's copy carries only in-frame clones and drops some. The sample yields roughly 180,000 clones, 88% seen once. This specimen was peripheral blood, taken on day 0 of AZD1222 vaccination. Source of these receptors: an adult in good health.

For the CDR3, the DNA is TGTGCCAGCAGACGAGGGACAGGGGGGAATCAGCCCCAGCATTTT. Translation: CASRRGTGGNQPQHF. The chain combines TRBV28 with TRBJ1-5; 11 nucleotides align to TRBD1. Germline V CDR1 and CDR2: MDHEN, SYDVKM. The junction had 5 bases not matched to a gene; V was cut back by 6 bases and J by 4 bases. The CDR3 spans 15 residues.

This clone was counted only a few times. This chain links TRBV11-3 with TRBJ2-5; either TRBD1 or TRBD2 may fit D (5 bases each). CDR3 length equals 16 residues. CDR1 and CDR2 from the germline V gene are SGHNT and YENEEA. V dropped 4 bases and J dropped 0 bases, with 15 bases sitting between them. Written as DNA, the CDR3 is TGTGCCAGCAGCTCCTTGGGACGGATCAACCAAGAGACCCAGTACTTC. This sequence encodes CASSSLGRINQETQYF.

The chain combines TRBV25-1 with TRBJ2-2; D might be TRBD2 (6 bases). There are 16 residues in the CDR3. Trimming left V 5 bases short and J 2 bases short, with 15 bases between. CDR1 MGHDK and CDR2 SYGVNS come from the germline V gene. The CDR3 DNA reads as TGTGCCAGCAGTTTCCTCGGGGGTCGTAACACCGGGGAGCTGTTTTTT. Its protein product is CASSFLGGRNTGELFF.

The chain joins TRBV7-8 to TRBJ2-3, with 11 bases aligning to TRBD2. This CDR3 region has 16 residues. V was clipped by 2 bases and J by 1 base; unmatched bases: 2. The germline V gene encodes CDR1 SGHVS and CDR2 FQNEAQ. The CDR3 reads CASSLRLAGRTDTQYF. The CDR3 nucleotides read TGTGCCAGCAGCTTAAGACTAGCGGGGCGCACAGATACGCAGTATTTT.

The rearrangement uses TRBV29-1 and TRBJ1-4; 8 bases agree with TRBD1. V lost 3 bases and J lost 8; bases outside the gene matches: 5. There are 13 residues in the CDR3. Germline CDR1 and CDR2: SQVTM and ANQGSEA. The CDR3 reads CSVEGQEGEKLFF. For the CDR3, the DNA is TGCAGCGTTGAGGGACAGGAGGGCGAAAAACTGTTTTTT.

The chain links TRBV4-1 to TRBJ2-7, with D uncertain. With 2 bases removed from V and 2 bases from J, the gap between germline ends came to 7 bases. This CDR3 is 13 amino acids long. Germline-derived CDR1 and CDR2 are MGHRA and YSYEKL. The CDR3 sequence is CASSQTRPYEQYF. CDR3 sequence (DNA): TGCGCCAGCAGCCAAACCCGACCCTACGAGCAGTACTTC.

The J gene is TRBJ1-2, the V gene TRBV19, with no clear D. The CDR3 contains 14 residues. V gave up 1 base and J gave up 4 bases, with 10 bases separating them. Germline loops: CDR1 LNHDA, CDR2 SQIVND (reference sequence). The CDR3 is CASSIASGFYGYTF. In DNA form, the CDR3 reads TGTGCCAGTAGTATAGCGTCCGGTTTCTATGGCTACACCTTC. The whole variable domain, filled in from reference TRBV19 and TRBJ1-2, reads DGGITQSPKYLFRKEGQNVTLSCEQNLNHDAMYWYRQDPGQGLRLIYYSQIVNDFQKGDIAEGYSVSREKKESFPLTVTSAQKNPTAFYLCASSIASGFYGYTFGSGTRLTVV.

The chain recombines TRBV4-3 with TRBJ1-1, with unresolved D. The ends were cut back, 0 bases at V and 4 bases at J, with 6 bases in the middle. Germline V gene lookup returns CDR1 LGHNA and CDR2 YSLEER. The CDR3 length is 13 residues. The CDR3 DNA is TGCGCCAGCAGCCAAGACACTATCACTGAAGCTTTCTTT. Translation gives CASSQDTITEAFF.

The V call is TRBV18, the J call TRBJ1-1; D is possibly TRBD1 (6 bases). CDR1 KGHSH and CDR2 LQKENI come from the germline V gene. The V and J ends lost 8 bases and 1 base respectively, with 14 bases between them. The CDR3 covers 14 residues. The chain's CDR3 is CASTTGTSNTEAFF. The DNA for the CDR3 is TGTGCCAGCACGACCGGGACATCGAACACTGAAGCTTTCTTT. Complete variable domain (other parts from reference TRBV18 and TRBJ1-1): NAGVMQNPRHLVRRRGQEARLRCSPMKGHSHVYWYRQLPEEGLKFMVYLQKENIIDESGMPKERFSAEFPKEGPSILRIQQVVRGDSAAYFCASTTGTSNTEAFFGQGTRLTVV.

This clone was detected a few times. This chain joins TRBV14 and TRBJ2-7; D remains ambiguous. The V end was cut by 1 base, the J end by 12 bases, with 13 bases between. This CDR3 contains 12 residues. Germline CDR1 is SGHDN and CDR2 is FVKESK. For the CDR3, the DNA is TGTGCCAGCAGCCAAGGAGGCAGGACGCTGTACTTC. Its translation: CASSQGGRTLYF. The variable domain in full, completed from reference TRBV14 and TRBJ2-7, reads EAGVTQFPSHSVIEKGQTVTLRCDPISGHDNLYWYRRVMGKEIKFLLHFVKESKQDESGMPNNRFLAERTGGTYSTLKVQPAELEDSGVYFCASSQGGRTLYFGPGTRLTVT.

V usage is TRBV7-9 and J usage is TRBJ2-5, with a weak D call TRBD2 (6 bases). The V gene's germline CDR1 is SEHNR and CDR2 FQNEAQ (reference sequence). V was cut by 3 bases and J by 3 bases, with 17 bases left in between. There are 16 residues in the CDR3. CDR3 residues: CASSFRKGLPEETQYF. The CDR3 coding sequence is TGTGCCAGCAGCTTCCGGAAGGGACTTCCGGAAGAGACCCAGTACTTC.

The V call is TRBV5-5, the J call TRBJ2-3; 8 nucleotides match TRBD2. V lost 0 bases, J lost 3 bases, and 6 bases stayed unmatched. CDR1 and CDR2 from the germline V gene are SGHKS and YYEKEE (reference sequence). The CDR3 runs to 16 residues. CDR3 sequence: CASSLEPAGVTDTQYF. DNA of the CDR3: TGTGCCAGCAGCTTGGAGCCAGCGGGAGTGACAGATACGCAGTATTTT.

CDR3 sequence reads: CASSPGQGPTEAFF. The CDR3 nucleotides are TGTGCCAGCAGCCCGGGACAGGGTCCCACTGAAGCTTTCTTT. The genes are TRBV11-1 and TRBJ1-1; TRBD1 agrees at 9 bases. Germline V gene sequence: CDR1 SGHAT, CDR2 FQDESV (reference sequence). The CDR3 extends over 14 amino acids. The J segment lost 4 bases and the V segment lost 5 bases, leaving 5 bases of the junction unmatched.

This clone was detected only once. The CDR3 DNA is TGTGCCACCAGCAGAGATCCCGGGAGGGGGGAGACCCAGTACTTC. Residues: CATSRDPGRGETQYF. The chain combines TRBV15 with TRBJ2-5; the match to TRBD2 covers 8 bases. CDR1 is LNHNV and CDR2 is YYDKDF in the germline V gene (reference sequence). J lost 5 bases, V lost 0 bases, and 5 bases had no gene match. The CDR3 consists of 15 residues.

The rearrangement joins TRBV10-1 to TRBJ1-3; the D is unclear. The germline V and J ends were trimmed by 6 bases and 0 bases, with 18 bases remaining between them. There are 17 residues in the CDR3. Germline CDR1 and CDR2: WNHNN and SYGVQD (reference sequence). CDR3 residues: CASRGGPPGLSGNTIYF. CDR3 DNA: TGCGCCAGCAGAGGTGGACCGCCGGGTCTCTCTGGAAACACCATATATTTT.

This clone was counted a single time. V is TRBV2 and J is TRBJ2-7; possible D gene TRBD1, 5 bases. This CDR3 comprises 14 residues. Trimming left V 2 bases short and J 3 bases short, with 11 bases between. Germline values: CDR1 SNHLY, CDR2 FYNNEI. The CDR3 DNA is TGTGCCAGCAGTGAACGGACATGGGACTACGAGCAGTACTTC. This encodes CASSERTWDYEQYF.

The chain combines TRBV4-3 with TRBJ2-2; the D gene is possibly TRBD1 (6 bases). CDR1 LGHNA and CDR2 YSLEER come from the germline V gene. There are 17 residues in the CDR3. V was trimmed by 0 bases and J by 1 base, leaving 12 bases between them. CDR3 protein: CASSQDGQGKNTGELFF. In nucleotides, the CDR3 is TGCGCCAGCAGCCAAGATGGGCAGGGGAAGAACACCGGGGAGCTGTTTTTT.